One sample yielded the 28 T cell receptor beta chains listed below, sequenced in a study of control samples from healthy donors and cancer patients. Some clones are missing from TCRdb's copy, which holds only in-frame ones; the method was immunoSEQ multiplex PCR. The sample shows about 130,000 clones, around nine tenths of them seen only once. Source material: blood. The receptors originated from a man aged 18 to 30 in good health.

This chain joins TRBV5-1 and TRBJ1-1, with a possible D match to TRBD1 (5 bases). Germline values: CDR1 SGHRS, CDR2 YFSETQ. Trimming pared 0 bases from V and 4 bases from J, leaving 7 bases between. This CDR3 has 13 amino acids. This chain's CDR3 is CASSLAGSTEAFF. CDR3 DNA: TGCGCCAGCAGCTTGGCAGGGTCCACTGAAGCTTTCTTT.

This clone was picked up one time. CDR3 loop: CASSLHPPGAYEQYF. The CDR3 bases are TGTGCCAGCAGCCTCCACCCCCCAGGGGCCTACGAGCAGTACTTC. The chain carries TRBV3-1 (or the pseudogene TRBV3-2) and TRBJ2-7; D possibly corresponds to TRBD1 (6 bases). Trimming left V 4 bases short and J 2 bases short, with 15 bases between. In germline, CDR1 is LGHDT, CDR2 YNNKEL (reference sequence). The CDR3 sequence is 15 residues long.

This sequence joins TRBV9 and TRBJ2-5; 8 positions agree with TRBD2. CDR1 is SGDLS and CDR2 is YYNGEE in the germline V gene. There are 19 residues in the CDR3. Trimming cost V 4 bases and J 5 bases; bases outside gene matches: 22. Here the CDR3 DNA reads TGTGCCAGCAGCCCGAGGCTGGGGGGGCCGAGCGGGAGCCGGGAGACCCAGTACTTC. Protein product: CASSPRLGGPSGSRETQYF.

V usage is TRBV7-2 and J usage is TRBJ1-6; 9 bases map to TRBD1. The CDR3 covers 14 residues. CDR1 SGHTA and CDR2 FQGNSA come from the germline V gene. The V gene end was trimmed by 5 bases and the J gene end by 7 bases; junction bases not matched to a gene: 3. Here the CDR3 reads CASSPGQGNSPLHF. In nucleotides, the CDR3 is TGTGCCAGCAGCCCAGGACAGGGGAATTCACCCCTCCACTTT.

This chain's CDR3 is CASSQGLGLTVSQETQYF. Written as DNA, the CDR3 is TGTGCCAGCAGCCAAGGATTGGGGTTGACGGTAAGCCAAGAGACCCAGTACTTC. The rearrangement joins TRBV3-1 (or the pseudogene TRBV3-2) to TRBJ2-5, with unresolved D. The CDR3 length is 18 residues. Germline values: CDR1 LGHDT, CDR2 YNNKEL (reference sequence). V was clipped by 1 base and J by 1 base, with 19 bases between them.

The V gene is TRBV6-5, the J gene TRBJ1-1; no definite D call. The CDR3 covers 15 residues. Trimming took 2 bases from V and 6 from J, leaving 16 bases between them. Germline CDR1 is MNHEY and CDR2 is SVGAGI. In DNA form, the CDR3 reads TGTGCCAGCAGTTACAGACTTTTCGAGGTCGCTGAAGCTTTCTTT. It codes for CASSYRLFEVAEAFF.

The chain couples TRBV10-1 to TRBJ2-1; 7 bases fit TRBD2. Germline CDR1 and CDR2: WNHNN and SYGVQD (reference sequence). The CDR3 covers 14 residues. With 8 bases clipped from V and 0 bases from J, the junction kept 4 bases outside the gene matches. This CDR3 is CASSGGSSYNEQFF. The CDR3 nucleotides read TGCGCCAGCTCCGGCGGGAGCTCCTACAATGAGCAGTTCTTC.

The chain employs TRBV29-1 and TRBJ2-1, with 10 bases matching TRBD1. V shed 1 base and J 7 bases; nucleotides not matched to a gene: 1. CDR1 SQVTM and CDR2 ANQGSEA come from the germline V gene. This CDR3 has 13 residues. Written as DNA, the CDR3 is TGCAGCGTTGAAGGACAGGGGGCGAATGAGCAGTTCTTC. It is translated as CSVEGQGANEQFF.

The chain recombines TRBV25-1 with TRBJ2-7; D ambiguous. Looked up from germline, CDR1 is MGHDK and CDR2 is SYGVNS. Trimming stripped 4 bases from V and 7 bases from J, with 11 bases between. The CDR3 length is 12 residues. CDR3 region: CASSGIIGEQYF. Written as DNA, the CDR3 is TGTGCCAGCAGTGGGATTATTGGGGAGCAGTACTTC.

V gene TRBV7-3 combines with J gene TRBJ1-6; a weak D match, TRBD1 (6 bases). V dropped 6 bases and J dropped 10 bases, with 16 bases sitting between them. From germline, CDR1 is SGHTA and CDR2 FQGTGA. This CDR3 has 14 residues. The CDR3 bases are TGTGCCAGCAGATCCGGACAGCAGAACTCACCCCTCCACTTT. Its protein is CASRSGQQNSPLHF.

This sequence joins TRBV27 and TRBJ1-5, with 7 bases aligning to TRBD1. Germline-derived CDR1 and CDR2 are MNHEY and SMNVEV (reference sequence). The CDR3 has 18 amino acids. The J segment lost 1 base and the V segment lost 1 base, leaving 10 bases of the junction unmatched. As DNA, the CDR3 is TGTGCCAGCAGTTTATGGGGAGGGGGCGCCTGGAGCAATCAGCCCCAGCATTTT. Translation gives CASSLWGGGAWSNQPQHF.

This chain links TRBV7-9 with TRBJ2-7, with 13 nucleotides matching TRBD2. The germline gives CDR1 SEHNR, CDR2 FQNEAQ (reference sequence). The CDR3 length is 15 residues. The trim removed 5 bases at V and 5 bases at J, leaving 6 bases unmatched. The CDR3 coding sequence is TGTGCCAGCAGCCGTACTAGCGGGAGGGCTCACGAGCAGTACGTC. Translated, it gives CASSRTSGRAHEQYV.

This chain uses TRBV9 with TRBJ2-1; tentative D call: TRBD2 (5 bases). V was pared by 3 bases and J by 2 bases, with 15 bases between. The CDR3 extends over 16 amino acids. Germline CDR1 and CDR2: SGDLS and YYNGEE. The chain's CDR3 is CASSDDAPSPYNEQFF. CDR3 nucleotides: TGTGCCAGCAGCGACGACGCCCCTAGCCCCTACAATGAGCAGTTCTTC.

V is TRBV4-1 and J is TRBJ2-1; 11 bases line up with TRBD2. V was clipped by 5 bases and J by 4 bases; unmatched bases: 10. Germline-derived CDR1 and CDR2 are MGHRA and YSYEKL. The CDR3 is 17 residues long. The DNA for the CDR3 is TGCGCCAGCAGCAGCACGACTAGCGGGATCCTATACAATGAGCAGTTCTTC. It yields the protein CASSSTTSGILYNEQFF.

The V and J genes are TRBV7-9 and TRBJ2-6; TRBD2 might be the D (5 bases). Trimming took 0 bases from V and 0 from J, leaving 9 bases between them. In germline, CDR1 is SEHNR, CDR2 FQNEAQ (reference sequence). There are 17 residues in the CDR3. This CDR3 is CASSLAPGISGANVLTF. The DNA of the CDR3 is TGTGCCAGCAGCTTAGCGCCCGGGATCTCTGGGGCCAACGTCCTGACTTTC. Filled out from reference TRBV7-9 and TRBJ2-6, the complete variable domain reads DTGVSQNPRHKITKRGQNVTFRCDPISEHNRLYWYRQTLGQGPEFLTYFQNEAQLEKSRLLSDRFSAERPKGSFSTLEIQRTEQGDSAMYLCASSLAPGISGANVLTFGAGSRLTVL.

This sequence joins TRBV25-1 and TRBJ2-3, with D perhaps matching TRBD1 or TRBD2 (6 bases each). V lost 6 bases and J lost 3, with 19 bases in between. Per germline, CDR1 MGHDK and CDR2 SYGVNS. This CDR3 has 16 residues. The CDR3 DNA is TGTGCCAGCAGCCGGGGGCCAAGAATGTCGACAGATACGCAGTATTTT. Its translation is CASSRGPRMSTDTQYF.

V and J are TRBV7-6 and TRBJ2-3, with a possible D match to TRBD2 (6 bases). Trimming cost V 5 bases and J 2 bases, with 11 bases left between them. Germline loops: CDR1 SGHVS, CDR2 FNYEAQ. The CDR3 totals 14 residues. CDR3 nucleotide sequence: TGTGCCAGCAGCCCCGGGGGTTACACAGATACGCAGTATTTT. Protein: CASSPGGYTDTQYF.

The V gene is TRBV4-1, the J gene TRBJ2-3; D call uncertain. Germline V lookup: CDR1 MGHRA, CDR2 YSYEKL. V lost 4 bases to trimming and J lost 6 bases, with 5 bases between them. The CDR3 length is 11 residues. CDR3 coding DNA: TGCGCCAGCAGCCCCGTCGATACGCAGTATTTT. Its translation: CASSPVDTQYF.

In its sample, this clone was seen once. The chain joins TRBV6-5 to TRBJ2-7; 12 nucleotides match TRBD2. This CDR3 region has 14 residues. CDR1 and CDR2 from the germline V gene are MNHEY and SVGAGI. After removal of 7 bases from V and 6 bases from J, the junction contained 7 bases not matched to a gene. In DNA form, the CDR3 reads TGTGCCAGCACCCCTTTGACTAGCGGGGGCGAGCAGTACTTC. The encoded protein is CASTPLTSGGEQYF.

This chain uses TRBV30 with TRBJ1-5, with TRBD1 matching over 8 bases. This CDR3 has 14 residues. From germline, CDR1 is GTSNPN and CDR2 SVGIG (reference sequence). V trimming: 7 bases; J trimming: 7 bases; junction bases outside the gene matches: 12. This chain's CDR3 is CASGSQGAEQPQHF. The CDR3 nucleotides are TGTGCCTCCGGTTCCCAGGGGGCGGAGCAGCCCCAGCATTTT.

This chain links TRBV5-4 with TRBJ1-2; D gene uncertain. In germline, CDR1 is SGHNT, CDR2 YYREEE (reference sequence). The CDR3 is made up of 14 amino acids. Trimming removed 4 bases from V and 2 bases from J, with 12 bases in between. CDR3 sequence reads: CASSPGIFNYGYTF. Here the CDR3 DNA reads TGTGCCAGCAGCCCGGGAATCTTCAACTATGGCTACACCTTC.

The J gene is TRBJ2-1, the V gene TRBV3-1 (or the pseudogene TRBV3-2); 10 bases align to TRBD2. V shed 4 bases, J shed 5 bases, and the junction held 8 bases outside the gene matches. The CDR3 covers 16 residues. CDR1 is LGHDT, CDR2 YNNKEL, per germline (reference sequence). CDR3 in DNA: TGTGCCAGCAGCCCCTTGACACTAGCGGGGCACAATGAGCAGTTCTTC. It codes for CASSPLTLAGHNEQFF.

This sequence joins TRBV6-1 and TRBJ2-3; 11 nucleotides agree with TRBD2. Germline V CDR1 and CDR2: MNHNS, SASEGT. The CDR3 extends over 18 amino acids. V dropped 3 bases and J dropped 3; count of bases not matched to a gene: 11. The CDR3 nucleotides read TGTGCCAGCAGTGATCGACTAGCGGGGCCCCGAGGTACAGATACGCAGTATTTT. Protein sequence: CASSDRLAGPRGTDTQYF.

Here the CDR3 reads CASTMTYEQYF. The CDR3 DNA reads TGTGCCAGCACCATGACCTACGAGCAGTACTTC. The rearrangement joins TRBV2 to TRBJ2-7; D gene unclear. V lost 7 bases and J lost 2, with 6 bases in between. The CDR3 consists of 11 residues. Germline V gene lookup returns CDR1 SNHLY and CDR2 FYNNEI.

V is TRBV6-2 or TRBV6-3 and J is TRBJ2-7, with TRBD1 matching over 8 bases. V lost 6 bases and J lost 3; bases outside the gene matches: 4. CDR3 length: 13 amino acids. Germline V gene sequence: CDR1 MNHEY, CDR2 SVGEGT. The CDR3 DNA reads as TGTGCCAGCAGCTCCGGGACAGGCTACGAGCAGTACGTC. Translation gives CASSSGTGYEQYV.

V gene TRBV19 combines with J gene TRBJ1-5; 8 bases align to TRBD1. Germline CDR1 LNHDA, CDR2 SQIVND (reference sequence). Trimming removed 1 base from V and 4 bases from J; junction bases left unmatched: 3. The CDR3 covers 15 residues. The CDR3 loop reads CASSIGRTGNQPQHF. The CDR3, as DNA: TGTGCCAGTAGTATAGGTCGGACAGGGAATCAGCCCCAGCATTTT.

In this sample, this clone turned up a few times. The rearrangement uses TRBV19 and TRBJ1-6, with 8 positions matching TRBD1. Germline V gene sequence: CDR1 LNHDA, CDR2 SQIVND (reference sequence). This CDR3 has 16 residues. V was clipped by 10 bases and J by 9 bases; unmatched bases: 17. The CDR3, as DNA: TGTGCCACCGGGTCCTCATCCTCGACAGGGGTTTCACCCCTCCACTTT. Protein: CATGSSSSTGVSPLHF.

The chain has TRBV6-2 or TRBV6-3 and TRBJ2-3; the D is unclear. The V gene's germline CDR1 is MNHEY and CDR2 SVGEGT. V was clipped by 4 bases and J by 4 bases, with 3 bases between them. This CDR3 is 11 amino acids long. The CDR3 loop reads CASSWADTQYF. The CDR3 DNA sequence: TGTGCCAGCAGTTGGGCAGATACGCAGTATTTT.